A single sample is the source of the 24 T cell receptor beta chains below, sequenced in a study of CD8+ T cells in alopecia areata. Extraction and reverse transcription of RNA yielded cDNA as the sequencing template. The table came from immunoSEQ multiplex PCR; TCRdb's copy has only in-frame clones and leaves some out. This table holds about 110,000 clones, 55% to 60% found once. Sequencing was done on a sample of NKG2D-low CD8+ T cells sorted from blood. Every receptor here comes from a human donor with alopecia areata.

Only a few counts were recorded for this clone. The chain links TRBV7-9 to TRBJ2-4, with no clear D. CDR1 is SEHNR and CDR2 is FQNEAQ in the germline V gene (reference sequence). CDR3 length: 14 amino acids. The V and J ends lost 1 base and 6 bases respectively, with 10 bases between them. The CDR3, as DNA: TGTGCCAGCAGCTTAGGGGGATTGGGAAACATTCAGTACTTC. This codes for CASSLGGLGNIQYF.

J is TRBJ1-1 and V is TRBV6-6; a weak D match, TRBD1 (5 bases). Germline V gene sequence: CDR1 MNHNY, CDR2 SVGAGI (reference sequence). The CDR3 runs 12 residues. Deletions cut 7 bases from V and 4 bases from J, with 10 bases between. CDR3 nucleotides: TGTGCCAGCACCGGACACGGCACTGAAGCTTTCTTT. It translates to CASTGHGTEAFF.

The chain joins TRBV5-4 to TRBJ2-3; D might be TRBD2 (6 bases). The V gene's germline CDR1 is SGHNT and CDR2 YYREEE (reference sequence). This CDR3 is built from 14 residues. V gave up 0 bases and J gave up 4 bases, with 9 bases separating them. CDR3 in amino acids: CASSLVGSADTQYF. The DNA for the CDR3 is TGTGCCAGCAGCTTGGTCGGGAGTGCAGATACGCAGTATTTT. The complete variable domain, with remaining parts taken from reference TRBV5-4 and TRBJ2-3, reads ETGVTQSPTHLIKTRGQQVTLRCSSQSGHNTVSWYQQALGQGPQFIFQYYREEENGRGNFPPRFSGLQFPNYSSELNVNALELDDSALYLCASSLVGSADTQYFGPGTRLTVL.

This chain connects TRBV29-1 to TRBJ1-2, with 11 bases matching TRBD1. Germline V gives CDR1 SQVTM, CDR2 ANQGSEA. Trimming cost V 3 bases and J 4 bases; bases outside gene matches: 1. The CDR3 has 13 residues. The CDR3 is CSVDGQGAYGYTF. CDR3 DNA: TGCAGCGTTGATGGACAGGGGGCCTATGGCTACACCTTC.

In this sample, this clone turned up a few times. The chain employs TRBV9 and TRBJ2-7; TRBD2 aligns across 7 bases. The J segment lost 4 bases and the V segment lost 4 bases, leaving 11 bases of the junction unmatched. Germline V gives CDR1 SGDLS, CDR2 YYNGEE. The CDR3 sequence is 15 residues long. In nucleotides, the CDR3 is TGTGCCAGCAGCCCTGGGGCTAGCGGATCTTACGAGCAGTACTTC. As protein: CASSPGASGSYEQYF.

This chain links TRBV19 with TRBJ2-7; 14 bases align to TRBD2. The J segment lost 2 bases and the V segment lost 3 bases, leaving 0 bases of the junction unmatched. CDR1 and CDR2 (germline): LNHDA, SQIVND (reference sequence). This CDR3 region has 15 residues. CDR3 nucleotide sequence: TGTGCCAGTAGTATGGGACTAGCGGGGGCCTACGAGCAGTACTTC. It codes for CASSMGLAGAYEQYF.

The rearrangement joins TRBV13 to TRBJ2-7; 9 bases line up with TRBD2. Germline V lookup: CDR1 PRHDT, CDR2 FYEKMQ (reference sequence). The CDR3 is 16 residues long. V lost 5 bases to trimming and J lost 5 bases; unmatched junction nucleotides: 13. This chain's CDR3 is CASSQPSSGKKDEQYF. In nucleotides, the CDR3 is TGTGCCAGCAGCCAGCCTTCTAGCGGGAAAAAAGACGAGCAGTACTTC.

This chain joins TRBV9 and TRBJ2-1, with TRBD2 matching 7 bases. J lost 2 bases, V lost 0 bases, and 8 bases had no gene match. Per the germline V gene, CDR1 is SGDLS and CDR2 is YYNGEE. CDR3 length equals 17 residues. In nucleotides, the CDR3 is TGTGCCAGCAGCGTAGCTAGCGGAAAAGCTACCTACAATGAGCAGTTCTTC. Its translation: CASSVASGKATYNEQFF.

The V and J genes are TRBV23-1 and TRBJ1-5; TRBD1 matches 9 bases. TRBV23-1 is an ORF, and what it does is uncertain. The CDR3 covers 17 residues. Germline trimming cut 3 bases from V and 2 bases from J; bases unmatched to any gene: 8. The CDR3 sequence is CASSHYRDRVCNQPQHF. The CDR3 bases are TGCGCCAGCAGTCACTACCGGGACAGGGTCTGCAATCAGCCCCAGCATTTT.

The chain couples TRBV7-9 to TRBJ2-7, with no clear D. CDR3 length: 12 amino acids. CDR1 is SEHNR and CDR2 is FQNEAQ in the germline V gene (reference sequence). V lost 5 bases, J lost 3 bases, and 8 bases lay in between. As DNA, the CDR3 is TGTGCCAGCAGCCCGGAACTCTACGAGCAGTACTTC. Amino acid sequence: CASSPELYEQYF.

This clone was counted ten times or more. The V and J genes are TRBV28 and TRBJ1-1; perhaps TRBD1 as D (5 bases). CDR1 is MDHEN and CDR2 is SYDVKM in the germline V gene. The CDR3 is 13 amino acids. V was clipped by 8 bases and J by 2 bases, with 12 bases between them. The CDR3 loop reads CASRRGTNTEAFF. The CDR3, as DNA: TGTGCCAGCCGCCGGGGCACAAACACTGAAGCTTTCTTT.

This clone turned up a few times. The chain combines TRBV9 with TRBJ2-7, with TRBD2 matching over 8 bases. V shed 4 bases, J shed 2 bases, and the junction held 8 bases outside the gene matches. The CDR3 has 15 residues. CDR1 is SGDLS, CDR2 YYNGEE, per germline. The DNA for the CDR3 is TGTGCCAGCAGCAGTAGCGGGACCCCCACCTACGAGCAGTACTTC. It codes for CASSSSGTPTYEQYF.

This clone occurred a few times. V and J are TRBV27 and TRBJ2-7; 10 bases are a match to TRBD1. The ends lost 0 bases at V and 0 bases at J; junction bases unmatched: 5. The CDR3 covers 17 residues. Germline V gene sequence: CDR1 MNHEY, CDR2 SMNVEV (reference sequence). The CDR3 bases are TGTGCCAGCAGTTTATCACGACAGGGGGCATACTCCTACGAGCAGTACTTC. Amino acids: CASSLSRQGAYSYEQYF.

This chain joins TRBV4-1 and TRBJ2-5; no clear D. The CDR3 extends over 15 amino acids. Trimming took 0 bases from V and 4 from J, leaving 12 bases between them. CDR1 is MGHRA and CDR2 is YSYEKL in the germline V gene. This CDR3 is CASSQDRALGETQYF. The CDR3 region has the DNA TGCGCCAGCAGCCAAGATCGGGCTCTTGGAGAGACCCAGTACTTC.

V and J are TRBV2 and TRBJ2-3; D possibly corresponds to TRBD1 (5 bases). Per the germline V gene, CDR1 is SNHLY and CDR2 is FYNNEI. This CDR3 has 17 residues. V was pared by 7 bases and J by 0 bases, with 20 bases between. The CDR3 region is CASTDPLGRASTDTQYF. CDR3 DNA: TGTGCCAGCACTGACCCCTTAGGCAGGGCAAGCACAGATACGCAGTATTTT.

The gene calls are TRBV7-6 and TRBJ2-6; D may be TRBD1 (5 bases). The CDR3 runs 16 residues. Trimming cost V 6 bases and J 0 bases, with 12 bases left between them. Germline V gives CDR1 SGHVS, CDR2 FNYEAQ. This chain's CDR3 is CASRWGPFSGANVLTF. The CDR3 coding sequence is TGTGCCAGCAGGTGGGGCCCATTCTCTGGGGCCAACGTCCTGACTTTC.

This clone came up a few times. The CDR3 region is CASSQEVVYEQYF. The CDR3 DNA sequence: TGTGCCAGCAGCCAAGAGGTTGTGTACGAGCAGTACTTC. V usage is TRBV14 and J usage is TRBJ2-7, with D hard to call. The CDR3 is 13 amino acids. V lost 0 bases and J 4 bases, leaving 7 bases between the germline ends. Germline V gene data show CDR1 as SGHDN and CDR2 as FVKESK.

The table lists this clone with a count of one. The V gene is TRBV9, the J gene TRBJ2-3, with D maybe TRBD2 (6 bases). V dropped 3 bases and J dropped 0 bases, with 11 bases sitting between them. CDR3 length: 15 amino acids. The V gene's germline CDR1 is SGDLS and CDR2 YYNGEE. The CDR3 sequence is CASSGTSRSTDTQYF. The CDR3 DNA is TGTGCCAGCAGCGGAACTAGCCGTAGCACAGATACGCAGTATTTT.

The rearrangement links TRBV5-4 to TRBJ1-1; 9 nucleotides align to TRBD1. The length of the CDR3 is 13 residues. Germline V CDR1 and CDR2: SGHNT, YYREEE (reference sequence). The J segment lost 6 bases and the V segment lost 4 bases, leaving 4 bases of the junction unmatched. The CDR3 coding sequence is TGTGCCAGCAGCCCGGGACAGGGAGCTGAAGCTTTCTTT. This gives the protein CASSPGQGAEAFF.

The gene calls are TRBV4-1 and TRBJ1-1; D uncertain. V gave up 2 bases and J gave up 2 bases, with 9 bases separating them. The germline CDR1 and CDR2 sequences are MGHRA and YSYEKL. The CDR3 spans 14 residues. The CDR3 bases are TGCGCCAGCAGCCAATCTTCCCCTAACACTGAAGCTTTCTTT. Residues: CASSQSSPNTEAFF.

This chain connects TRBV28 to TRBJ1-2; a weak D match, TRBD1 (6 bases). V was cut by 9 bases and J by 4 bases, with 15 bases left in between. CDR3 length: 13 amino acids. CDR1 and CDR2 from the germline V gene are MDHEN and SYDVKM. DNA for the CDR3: TGTGCCAGTACGGACAGACTAGGCTATGGCTACACCTTC. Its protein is CASTDRLGYGYTF.

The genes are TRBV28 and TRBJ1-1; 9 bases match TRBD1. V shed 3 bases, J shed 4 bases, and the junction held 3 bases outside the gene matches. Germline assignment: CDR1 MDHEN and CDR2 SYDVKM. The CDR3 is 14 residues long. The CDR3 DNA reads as TGTGCCAGCAGTTTTCACAGGGGGCCCACTGAAGCTTTCTTT. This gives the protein CASSFHRGPTEAFF.

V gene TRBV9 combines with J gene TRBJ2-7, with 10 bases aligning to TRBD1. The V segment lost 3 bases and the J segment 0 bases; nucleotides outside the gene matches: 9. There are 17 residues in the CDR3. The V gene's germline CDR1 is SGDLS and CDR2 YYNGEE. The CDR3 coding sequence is TGTGCCAGCAGCGAGGGGACAGGGGCGACGAGCTCCTACGAGCAGTACTTC. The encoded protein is CASSEGTGATSSYEQYF.

The CDR3 reads CASSVRGRKGNEQFF. CDR3 coding DNA: TGTGCCAGCAGCGTAAGGGGCCGCAAAGGGAATGAGCAGTTCTTC. The gene calls are TRBV9 and TRBJ2-1; tentatively, D is TRBD1 (5 bases). CDR3 length equals 15 residues. Trimming removed 1 base from V and 7 bases from J, with 15 bases in between. CDR1 is SGDLS, CDR2 YYNGEE, per germline.